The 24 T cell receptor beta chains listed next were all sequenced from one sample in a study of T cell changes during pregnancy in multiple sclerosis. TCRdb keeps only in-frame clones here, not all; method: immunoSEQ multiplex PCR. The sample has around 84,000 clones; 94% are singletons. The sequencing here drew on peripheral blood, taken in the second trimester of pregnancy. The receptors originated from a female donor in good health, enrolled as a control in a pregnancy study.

CDR3 DNA sequence: TGTGCCAGCAGGCGGGACAGTAACTATGGCTACACCTTC. This translates into CASRRDSNYGYTF. The chain uses TRBV4-2 and TRBJ1-2; TRBD1 aligns across 7 bases. Germline CDR1 is LGHNA and CDR2 is YNFKEQ. The junction had 2 bases not matched to a gene; V was cut back by 6 bases and J by 1 base. This CDR3 spans 13 amino acids.

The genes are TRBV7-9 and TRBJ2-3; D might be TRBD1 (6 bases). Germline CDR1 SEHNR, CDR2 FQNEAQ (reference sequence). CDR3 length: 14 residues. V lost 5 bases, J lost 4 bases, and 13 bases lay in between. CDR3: CASSTRQAADTQYF. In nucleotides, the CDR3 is TGTGCCAGCAGCACCCGACAGGCCGCAGATACGCAGTATTTT.

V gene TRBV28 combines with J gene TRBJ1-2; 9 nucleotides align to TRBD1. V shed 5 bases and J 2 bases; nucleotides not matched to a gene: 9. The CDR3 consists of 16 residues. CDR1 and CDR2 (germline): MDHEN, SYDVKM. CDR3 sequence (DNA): TGTGCCAGCAGTCGGGGACAGGGAAGGCCCAACTATGGCTACACCTTC. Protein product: CASSRGQGRPNYGYTF.

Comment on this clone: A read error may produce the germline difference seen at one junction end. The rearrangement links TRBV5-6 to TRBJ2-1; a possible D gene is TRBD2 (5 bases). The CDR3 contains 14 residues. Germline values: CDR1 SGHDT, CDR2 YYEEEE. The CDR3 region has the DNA TGTGCCAGCAGCTTGCGGGGAAACTACGATGAGCAGTTCTTC. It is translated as CASSLRGNYDEQFF.

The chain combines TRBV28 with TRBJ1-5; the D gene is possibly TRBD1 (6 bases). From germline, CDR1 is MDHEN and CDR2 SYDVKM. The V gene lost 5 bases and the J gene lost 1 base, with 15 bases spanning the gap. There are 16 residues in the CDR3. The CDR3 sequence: CASSRAGDGSNQPQHF. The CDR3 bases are TGTGCCAGCAGTAGGGCAGGGGATGGGAGCAATCAGCCCCAGCATTTT.

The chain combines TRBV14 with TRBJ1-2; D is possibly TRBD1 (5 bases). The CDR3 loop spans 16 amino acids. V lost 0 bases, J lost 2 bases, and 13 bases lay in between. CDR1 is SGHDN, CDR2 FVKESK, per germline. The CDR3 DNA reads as TGTGCCAGCAGCCAAGATTTATTAAGGGGCAACTATGGCTACACCTTC. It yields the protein CASSQDLLRGNYGYTF.

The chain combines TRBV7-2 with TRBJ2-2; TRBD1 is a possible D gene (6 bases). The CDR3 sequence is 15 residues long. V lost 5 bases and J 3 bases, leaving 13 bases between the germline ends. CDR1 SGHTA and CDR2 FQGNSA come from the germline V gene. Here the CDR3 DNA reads TGTGCCAGCAGCCCGGACAGCGGACACACCGGGGAGCTGTTTTTT. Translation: CASSPDSGHTGELFF. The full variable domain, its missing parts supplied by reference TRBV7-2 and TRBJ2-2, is GAGVSQSPSNKVTEKGKDVELRCDPISGHTALYWYRQSLGQGLEFLIYFQGNSAPDKSGLPSDRFSAERTGGSVSTLTIQRTQQEDSAVYLCASSPDSGHTGELFFGEGSRLTVL.

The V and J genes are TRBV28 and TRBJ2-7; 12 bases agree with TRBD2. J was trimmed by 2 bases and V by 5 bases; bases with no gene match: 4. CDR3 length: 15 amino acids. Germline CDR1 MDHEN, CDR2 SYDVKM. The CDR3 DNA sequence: TGTGCCAGCAGTCAGACTAGCGGGAGCCCCTACGAGCAGTACTTC. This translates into CASSQTSGSPYEQYF.

The CDR3 is CASSLSTDTQYF. DNA for the CDR3: TGCGCCAGCAGCCTCAGCACAGATACGCAGTATTTT. The chain is built from TRBV5-1 and TRBJ2-3; unclear D gene. With 4 bases removed from V and 0 bases from J, the gap between germline ends came to 3 bases. Germline V gene data show CDR1 as SGHRS and CDR2 as YFSETQ. This CDR3 region has 12 residues.

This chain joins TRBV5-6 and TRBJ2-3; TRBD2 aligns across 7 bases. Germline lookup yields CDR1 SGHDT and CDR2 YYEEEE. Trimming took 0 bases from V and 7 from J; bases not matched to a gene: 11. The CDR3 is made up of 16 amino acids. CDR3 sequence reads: CASSLVLEGGPYTQYF. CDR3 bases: TGTGCCAGCAGCTTGGTCCTGGAGGGAGGGCCGTATACGCAGTATTTT.

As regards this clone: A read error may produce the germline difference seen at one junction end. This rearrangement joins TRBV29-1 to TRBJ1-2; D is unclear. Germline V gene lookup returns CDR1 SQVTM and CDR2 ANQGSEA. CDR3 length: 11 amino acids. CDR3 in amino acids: CSVGEVAGYIF. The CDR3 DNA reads TGCAGCGTGGGAGAGGTCGCGGGCTACATCTTC.

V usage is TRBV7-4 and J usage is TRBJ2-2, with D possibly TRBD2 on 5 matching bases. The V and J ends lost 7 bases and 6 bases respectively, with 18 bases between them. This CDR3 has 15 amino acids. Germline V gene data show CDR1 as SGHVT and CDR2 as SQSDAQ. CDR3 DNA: TGTGCCAGCATCCCCGGGATCCCCGTCCCCGGGGAGCTGTTTTTT. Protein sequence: CASIPGIPVPGELFF. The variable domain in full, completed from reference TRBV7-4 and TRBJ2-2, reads GAGVSQSPRYKVAKRGRDVALRCDSISGHVTLYWYRQTLGQGSEVLTYSQSDAQRDKSGRPSGRFSAERPERSVSTLKIQRTEQGDSAVYLCASIPGIPVPGELFFGEGSRLTVL.

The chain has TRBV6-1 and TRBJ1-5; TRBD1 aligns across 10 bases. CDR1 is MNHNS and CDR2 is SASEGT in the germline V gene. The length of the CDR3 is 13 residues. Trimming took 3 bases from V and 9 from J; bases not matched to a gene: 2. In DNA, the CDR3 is TGTGCCAGCAGTGAGACAGGGGGCGGGCCCCAGCATTTT. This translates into CASSETGGGPQHF.

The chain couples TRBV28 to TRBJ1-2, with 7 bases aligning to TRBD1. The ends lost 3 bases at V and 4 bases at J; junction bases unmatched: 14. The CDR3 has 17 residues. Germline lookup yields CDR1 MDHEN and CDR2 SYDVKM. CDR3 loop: CASSFSAGGFAAYGYTF. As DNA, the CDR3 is TGTGCCAGCAGTTTTTCGGCAGGGGGGTTCGCAGCCTATGGCTACACCTTC.

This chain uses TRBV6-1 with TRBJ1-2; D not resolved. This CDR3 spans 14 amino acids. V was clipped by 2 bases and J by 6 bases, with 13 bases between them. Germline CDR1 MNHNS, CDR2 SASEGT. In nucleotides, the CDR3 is TGTGCCAGCAGTGAAACGATGGCAGGAAATGGCTACACCTTC. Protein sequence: CASSETMAGNGYTF.

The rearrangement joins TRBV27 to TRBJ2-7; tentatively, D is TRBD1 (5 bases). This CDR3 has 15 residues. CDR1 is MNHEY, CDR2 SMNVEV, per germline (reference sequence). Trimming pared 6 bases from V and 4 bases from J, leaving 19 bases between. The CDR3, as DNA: TGTGCCAGCAGACAGGACGTGTCGACGGGTTACGAGCAGTACTTC. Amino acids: CASRQDVSTGYEQYF.

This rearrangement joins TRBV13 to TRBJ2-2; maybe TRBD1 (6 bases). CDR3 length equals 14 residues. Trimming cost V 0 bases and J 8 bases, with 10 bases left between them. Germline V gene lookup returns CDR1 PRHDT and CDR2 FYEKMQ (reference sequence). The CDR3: CASSLGPGAGELFF. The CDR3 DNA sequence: TGTGCCAGCAGCTTAGGCCCAGGGGCGGGGGAGCTGTTTTTT.

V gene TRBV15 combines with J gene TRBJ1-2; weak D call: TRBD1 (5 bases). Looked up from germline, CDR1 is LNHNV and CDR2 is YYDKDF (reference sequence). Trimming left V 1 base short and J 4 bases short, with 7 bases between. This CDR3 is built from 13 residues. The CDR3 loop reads CATSRGGVYGYTF. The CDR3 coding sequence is TGTGCCACCAGCAGAGGGGGGGTCTATGGCTACACCTTC.

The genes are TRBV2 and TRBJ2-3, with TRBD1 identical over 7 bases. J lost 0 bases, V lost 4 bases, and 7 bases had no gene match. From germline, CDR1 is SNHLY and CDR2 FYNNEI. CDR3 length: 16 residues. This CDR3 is CASSAPGTASTDTQYF. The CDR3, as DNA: TGTGCCAGCAGTGCGCCAGGGACAGCAAGCACAGATACGCAGTATTTT.

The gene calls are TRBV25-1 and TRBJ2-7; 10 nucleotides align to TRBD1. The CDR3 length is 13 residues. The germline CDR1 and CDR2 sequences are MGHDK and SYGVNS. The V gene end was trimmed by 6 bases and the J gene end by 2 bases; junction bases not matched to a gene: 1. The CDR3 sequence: CASRGQGAYEQYF. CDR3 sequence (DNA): TGTGCCAGCAGAGGACAGGGGGCCTACGAGCAGTACTTC.

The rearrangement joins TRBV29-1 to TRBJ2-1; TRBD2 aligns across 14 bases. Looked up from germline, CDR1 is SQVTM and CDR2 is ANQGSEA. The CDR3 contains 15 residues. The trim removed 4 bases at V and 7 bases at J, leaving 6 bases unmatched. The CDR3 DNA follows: TGCAGCGTTGCGGGGACTAGCGGGAGAGGGAATGAGCAGTTCTTC. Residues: CSVAGTSGRGNEQFF.

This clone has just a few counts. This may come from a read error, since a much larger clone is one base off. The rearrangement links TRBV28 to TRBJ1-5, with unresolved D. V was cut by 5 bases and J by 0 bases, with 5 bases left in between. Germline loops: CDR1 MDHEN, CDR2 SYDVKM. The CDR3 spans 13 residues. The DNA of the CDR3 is TGTGCCAGCAGTCCAGATAGCAATCAGCCCCAGCATTTT. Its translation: CASSPDSNQPQHF.

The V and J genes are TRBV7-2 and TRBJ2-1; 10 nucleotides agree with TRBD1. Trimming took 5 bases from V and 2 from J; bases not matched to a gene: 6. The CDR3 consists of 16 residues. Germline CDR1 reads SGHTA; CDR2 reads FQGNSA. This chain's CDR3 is CASSRQGAGTYNEQFF. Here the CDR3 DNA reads TGTGCCAGCAGCCGACAGGGGGCGGGGACCTACAATGAGCAGTTCTTC.

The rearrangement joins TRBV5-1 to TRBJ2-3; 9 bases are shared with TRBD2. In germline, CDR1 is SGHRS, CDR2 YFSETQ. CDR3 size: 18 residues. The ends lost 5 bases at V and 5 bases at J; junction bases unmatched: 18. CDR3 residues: CASRPRAGGLNGLDTQYF. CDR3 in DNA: TGCGCCAGCAGACCCAGAGCGGGAGGCCTCAACGGGTTAGATACGCAGTATTTT.